This T cell receptor beta chain emerged from a study of CD8 T cells in Susac syndrome. The authors reverse transcribed roughly 0.5 to 1 ug RNA with random hexamers. immunoSEQ multiplex PCR amplified TCR beta CDR3 across 54 Vbeta, 13 Jbeta. TCRdb itself ran the immunoSEQ multiplex PCR reads through MiXCR, one entry per CDR3 protein. Altogether some 150,000 distinct CDR3 sequences are present, approximately 95% being singletons, with the ten largest covering roughly 0.08%. CD8+ and CD4+ T cells from blood underwent TCR beta sequencing. The CDR3 spans 15 residues. The V and J ends lost 6 bases and 10 bases, in that order; junction bases with no gene match: 9. A single count supports this clonotype. Its antigen is unidentified. Whole-study results and caveats: The TCR sequencing and HLA analysis in the study involved a relatively small number of individuals, as the study acknowledged.

Sequenced sample: CD4+ T cells from PBMCs. The receptor was derived from a human donor with Susac syndrome. The V and J genes are TRBV12-3 or TRBV12-4 and TRBJ1-6; 10 bases match TRBD1. CDR3 coding DNA: TGTGCCAGCAGACCGGGACAGGGGACGGTGTCACCCCTCCACTTT. Its translation: CASRPGQGTVSPLHF.